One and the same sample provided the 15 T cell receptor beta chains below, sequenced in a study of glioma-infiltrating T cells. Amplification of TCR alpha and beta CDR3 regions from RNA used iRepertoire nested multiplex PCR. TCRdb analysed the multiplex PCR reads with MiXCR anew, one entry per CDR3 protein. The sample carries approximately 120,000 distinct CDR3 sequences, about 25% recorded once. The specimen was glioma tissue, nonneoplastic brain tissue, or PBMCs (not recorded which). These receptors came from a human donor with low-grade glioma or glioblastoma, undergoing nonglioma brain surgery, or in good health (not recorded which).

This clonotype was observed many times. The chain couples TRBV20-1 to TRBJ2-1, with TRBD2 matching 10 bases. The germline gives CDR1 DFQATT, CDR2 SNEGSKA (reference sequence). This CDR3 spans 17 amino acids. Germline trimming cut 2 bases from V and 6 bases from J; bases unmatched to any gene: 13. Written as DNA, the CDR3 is TGCAGTGCTAGACAAGATTGGGCTCGGACTAGCGGCAATGAGCAGTTCTTC. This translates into CSARQDWARTSGNEQFF.

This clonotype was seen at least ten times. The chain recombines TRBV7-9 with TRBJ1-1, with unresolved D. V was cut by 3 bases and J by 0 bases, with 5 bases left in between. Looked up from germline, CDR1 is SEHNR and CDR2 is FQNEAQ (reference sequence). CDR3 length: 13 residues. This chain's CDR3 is CASSFQLNTEAFF. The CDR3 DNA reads TGTGCCAGCAGCTTTCAGCTGAACACTGAAGCTTTCTTT.

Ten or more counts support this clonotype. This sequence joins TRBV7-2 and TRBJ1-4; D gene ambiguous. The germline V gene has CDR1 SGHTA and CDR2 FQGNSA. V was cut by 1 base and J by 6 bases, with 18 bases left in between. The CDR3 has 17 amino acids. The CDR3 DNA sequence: TGTGCCAGCAGCTTAGGAGGAGTAAAACGGTATTATGAAAAACTGTTTTTT. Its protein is CASSLGGVKRYYEKLFF.

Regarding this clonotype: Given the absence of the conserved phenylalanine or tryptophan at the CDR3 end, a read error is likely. The CDR3 DNA follows: TGTGCCAGCAGTTCCCAAAGGGGGACGCAAGAGACCCAGTACCTC. Translating it yields CASSSQRGTQETQYL. The chain is built from TRBV27 and TRBJ2-5, with D possibly matching TRBD1 (6 bases). Germline V CDR1 and CDR2: MNHEY, SMNVEV (reference sequence). The CDR3 is 15 amino acids. The V end was cut by 4 bases, the J end by 2 bases, with 14 bases between.

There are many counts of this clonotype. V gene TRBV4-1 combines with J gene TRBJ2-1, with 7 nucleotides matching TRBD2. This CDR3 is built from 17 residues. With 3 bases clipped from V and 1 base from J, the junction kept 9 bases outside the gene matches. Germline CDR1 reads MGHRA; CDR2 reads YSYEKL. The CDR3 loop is CASSQTIPGGSYNEQFF. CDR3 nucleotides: TGCGCCAGCAGCCAGACGATCCCGGGAGGATCCTACAATGAGCAGTTCTTC.

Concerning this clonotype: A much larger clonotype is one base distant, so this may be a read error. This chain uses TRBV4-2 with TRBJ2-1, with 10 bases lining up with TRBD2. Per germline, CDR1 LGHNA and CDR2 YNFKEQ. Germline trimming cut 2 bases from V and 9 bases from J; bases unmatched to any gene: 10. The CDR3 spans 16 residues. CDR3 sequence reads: CASSQPGTSESSEQFF. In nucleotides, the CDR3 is TGTGCCAGCAGCCAACCCGGGACTAGCGAGAGTAGTGAGCAGTTCTTC.

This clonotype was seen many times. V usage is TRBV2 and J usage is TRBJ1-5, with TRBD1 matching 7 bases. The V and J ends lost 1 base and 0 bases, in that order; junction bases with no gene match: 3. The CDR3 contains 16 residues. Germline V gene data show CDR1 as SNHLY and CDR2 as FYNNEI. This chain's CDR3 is CASSEGTGISNQPQHF. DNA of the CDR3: TGTGCCAGCAGTGAAGGGACAGGAATTAGCAATCAGCCCCAGCATTTT.

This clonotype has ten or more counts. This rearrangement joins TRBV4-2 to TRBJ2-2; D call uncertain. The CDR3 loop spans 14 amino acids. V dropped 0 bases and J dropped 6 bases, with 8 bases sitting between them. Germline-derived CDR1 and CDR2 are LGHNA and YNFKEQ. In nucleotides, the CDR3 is TGTGCCAGCAGCCAAGAGACCGCCGCCGGGGAGCTGTTTTTT. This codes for CASSQETAAGELFF.

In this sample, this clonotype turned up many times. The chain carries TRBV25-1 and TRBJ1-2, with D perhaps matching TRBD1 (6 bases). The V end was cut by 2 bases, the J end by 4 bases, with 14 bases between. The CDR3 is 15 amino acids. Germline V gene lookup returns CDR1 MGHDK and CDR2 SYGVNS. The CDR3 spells CASSEGGGQLYGYTF. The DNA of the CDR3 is TGTGCCAGCAGTGAAGGGGGCGGACAGCTCTATGGCTACACCTTC.

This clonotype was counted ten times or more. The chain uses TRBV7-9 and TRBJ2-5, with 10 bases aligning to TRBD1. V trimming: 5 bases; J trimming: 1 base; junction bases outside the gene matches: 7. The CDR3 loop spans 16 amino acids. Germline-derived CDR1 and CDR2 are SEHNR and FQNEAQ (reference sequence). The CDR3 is CASSAGTGATQETQYF. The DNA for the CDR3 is TGTGCCAGCAGCGCCGGGACAGGGGCAACCCAAGAGACCCAGTACTTC. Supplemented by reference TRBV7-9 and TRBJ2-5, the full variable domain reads DTGVSQNPRHKITKRGQNVTFRCDPISEHNRLYWYRQTLGQGPEFLTYFQNEAQLEKSRLLSDRFSAERPKGSFSTLEIQRTEQGDSAMYLCASSAGTGATQETQYFGPGTRLLVL.

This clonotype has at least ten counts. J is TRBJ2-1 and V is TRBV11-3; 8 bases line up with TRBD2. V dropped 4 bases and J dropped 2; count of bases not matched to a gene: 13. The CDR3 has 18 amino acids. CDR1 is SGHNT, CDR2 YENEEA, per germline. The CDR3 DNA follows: TGTGCCAGCAGCTCCACCCCGGGGGGGACACGTACCTACAATGAGCAGTTCTTC. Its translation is CASSSTPGGTRTYNEQFF.

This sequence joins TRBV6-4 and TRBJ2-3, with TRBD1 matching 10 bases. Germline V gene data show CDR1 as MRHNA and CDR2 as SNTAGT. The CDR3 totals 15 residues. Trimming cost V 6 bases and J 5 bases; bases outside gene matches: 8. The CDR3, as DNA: TGTGCCAGCAGCCGGGACAGGGGTCCCGAAGATACGCAGTATTTT. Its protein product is CASSRDRGPEDTQYF.

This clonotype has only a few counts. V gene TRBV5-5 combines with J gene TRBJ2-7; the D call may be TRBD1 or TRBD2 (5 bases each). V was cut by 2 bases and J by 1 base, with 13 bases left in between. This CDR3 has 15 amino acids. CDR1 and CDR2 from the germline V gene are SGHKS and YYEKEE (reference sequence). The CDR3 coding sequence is TGTGCCAGCAGCTTCCCCGGGGACGGATCCTACGAGCAGTACTTC. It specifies CASSFPGDGSYEQYF.

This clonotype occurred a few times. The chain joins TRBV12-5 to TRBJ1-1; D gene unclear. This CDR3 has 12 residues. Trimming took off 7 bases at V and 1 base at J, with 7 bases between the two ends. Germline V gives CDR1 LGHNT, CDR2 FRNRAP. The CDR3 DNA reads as TGTGCTAGTGCGAAGGGGAACACTGAAGCTTTCTTT. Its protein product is CASAKGNTEAFF.

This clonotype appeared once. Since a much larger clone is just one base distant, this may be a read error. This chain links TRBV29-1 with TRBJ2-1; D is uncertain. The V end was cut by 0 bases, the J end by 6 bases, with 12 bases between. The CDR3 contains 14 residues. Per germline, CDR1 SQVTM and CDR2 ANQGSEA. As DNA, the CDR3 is TGCAGCGTTGAAGATCCTCGAAAGTGCAATGAGCAGTTCTTC. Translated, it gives CSVEDPRKCNEQFF.